The source of this T cell receptor beta chain is a study of T cell repertoires in cytomegalovirus infection. On the study more broadly: Indications came from public TCR beta signatures; they pointed to CMV infection and to a matching HLA type. Study outcomes and limitations: Using cumulative public TCR beta family frequency, the authors identified those who carried CMV together with the relevant HLA.

TCRdb re-called the reads through MiXCR, storing one row per CDR3 protein. The sample carries about 300,000 distinct CDR3 sequences, roughly a tenth recorded once. Remarks on this clonotype: Its antigen is as yet unknown. One junction end disagrees with the germline gene, perhaps due to a read error.

The sequencing sample was made of PBMCs. The TCR sequence derives from a human donor in good health (CMV status not recorded). Some clones in this sample may be carry-over from other donors' samples.

This CDR3 reads CSARDLGNTGELSF. CDR3 nucleotide sequence: TGCAGTGCTAGAGATCTTGGCAACACCGGGGAGCTGTCTTTT. This chain connects TRBV20-1 to TRBJ2-2; TRBD2 might be the D (5 bases). The germline CDR1 and CDR2 sequences are DFQATT and SNEGSKA (reference sequence). The CDR3 runs 14 residues.